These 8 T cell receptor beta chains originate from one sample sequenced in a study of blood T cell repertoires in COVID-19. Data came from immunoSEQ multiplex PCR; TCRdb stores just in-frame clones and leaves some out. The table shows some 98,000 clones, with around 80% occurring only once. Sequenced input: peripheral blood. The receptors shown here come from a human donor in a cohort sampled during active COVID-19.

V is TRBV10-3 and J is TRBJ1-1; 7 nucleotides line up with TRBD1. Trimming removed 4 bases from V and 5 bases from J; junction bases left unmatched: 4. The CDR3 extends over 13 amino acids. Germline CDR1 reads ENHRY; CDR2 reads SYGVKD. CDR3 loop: CAISGSTGTEAFF. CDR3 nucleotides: TGTGCCATCAGTGGCTCGACAGGGACTGAAGCTTTCTTT.

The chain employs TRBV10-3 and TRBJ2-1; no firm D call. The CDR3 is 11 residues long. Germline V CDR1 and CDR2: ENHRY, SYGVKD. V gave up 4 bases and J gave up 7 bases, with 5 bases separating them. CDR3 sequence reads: CAISGQNEQFF. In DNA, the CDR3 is TGTGCCATCAGTGGCCAGAATGAGCAGTTCTTC.

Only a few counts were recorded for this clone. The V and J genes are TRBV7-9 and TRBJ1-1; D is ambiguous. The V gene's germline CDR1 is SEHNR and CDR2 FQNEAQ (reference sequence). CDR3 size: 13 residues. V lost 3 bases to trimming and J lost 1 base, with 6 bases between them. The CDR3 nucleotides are TGTGCCAGCAGCTTTCTTCCGAACACTGAAGCTTTCTTT. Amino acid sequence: CASSFLPNTEAFF.

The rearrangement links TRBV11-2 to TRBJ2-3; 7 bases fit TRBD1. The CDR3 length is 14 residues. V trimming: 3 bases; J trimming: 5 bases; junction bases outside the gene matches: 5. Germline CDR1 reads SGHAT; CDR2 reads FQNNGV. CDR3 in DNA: TGTGCCAGCAGCTTTCTAACAGGGGTAGATACGCAGTATTTT. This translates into CASSFLTGVDTQYF.

For the CDR3, the DNA is TGTGCCAGTAGTATACGGCAGGGCCGAGAGACCCAGTACTTC. Translating gives CASSIRQGRETQYF. This sequence joins TRBV19 and TRBJ2-5; perhaps TRBD1 as D (5 bases). This CDR3 is built from 14 residues. Trimming pared 2 bases from V and 4 bases from J, leaving 11 bases between. Germline assignment: CDR1 LNHDA and CDR2 SQIVND (reference sequence). The entire variable domain, with the rest obtained from reference TRBV19 and TRBJ2-5, is as follows: DGGITQSPKYLFRKEGQNVTLSCEQNLNHDAMYWYRQDPGQGLRLIYYSQIVNDFQKGDIAEGYSVSREKKESFPLTVTSAQKNPTAFYLCASSIRQGRETQYFGPGTRLLVL.

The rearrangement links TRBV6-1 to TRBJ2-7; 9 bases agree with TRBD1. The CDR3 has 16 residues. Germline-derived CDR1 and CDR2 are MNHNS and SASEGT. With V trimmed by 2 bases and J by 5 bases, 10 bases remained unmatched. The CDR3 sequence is CASSEFGQGWNDEQYF. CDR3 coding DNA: TGTGCCAGCAGTGAATTCGGACAGGGGTGGAATGACGAGCAGTACTTC.

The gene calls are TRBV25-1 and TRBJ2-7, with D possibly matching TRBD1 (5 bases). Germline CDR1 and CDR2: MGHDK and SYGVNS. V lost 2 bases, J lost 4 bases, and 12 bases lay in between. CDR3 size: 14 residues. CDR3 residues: CASSETVKGYEQYF. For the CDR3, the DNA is TGTGCCAGCAGTGAAACTGTAAAGGGGTACGAGCAGTACTTC.

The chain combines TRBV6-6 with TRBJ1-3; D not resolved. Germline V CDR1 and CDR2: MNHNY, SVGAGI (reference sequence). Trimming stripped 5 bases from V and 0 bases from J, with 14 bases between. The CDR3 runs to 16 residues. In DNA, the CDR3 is TGTGCCAGCAGTGGTAGGAGGGCGAACTCTGGAAACACCATATATTTT. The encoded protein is CASSGRRANSGNTIYF.